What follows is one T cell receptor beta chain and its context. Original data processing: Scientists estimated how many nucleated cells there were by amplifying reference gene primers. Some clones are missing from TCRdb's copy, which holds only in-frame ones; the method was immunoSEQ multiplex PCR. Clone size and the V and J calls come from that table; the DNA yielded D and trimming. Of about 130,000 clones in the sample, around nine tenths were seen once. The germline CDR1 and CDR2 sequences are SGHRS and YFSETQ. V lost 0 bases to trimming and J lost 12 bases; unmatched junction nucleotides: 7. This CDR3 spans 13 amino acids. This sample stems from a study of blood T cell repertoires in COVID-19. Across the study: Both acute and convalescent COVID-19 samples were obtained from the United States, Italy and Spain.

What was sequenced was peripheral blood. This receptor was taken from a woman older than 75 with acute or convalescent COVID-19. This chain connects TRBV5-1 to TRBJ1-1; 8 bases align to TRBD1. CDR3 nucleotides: TGCGCCAGCAGCTTGGGGTCCGGGACAGGAACTTTCTTT. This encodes CASSLGSGTGTFF.